This is a list of T cell receptor beta chains from one sample in a study of blood T cells in healthy people across ages. One entry per CDR3 protein, called by TCRdb with MiXCR from the 5' RACE reads. The sample yields 1.5 million to 2 million distinct CDR3 sequences, roughly 28% seen once. Sequenced input: blood. These receptors all come from a woman aged 25 to 39 in good health. CDR3s include the opening cysteine and the closing phenylalanine or tryptophan. The order of the fields is J gene, V gene, CDR3 protein.

>TRBJ1-4|TRBV5-1
CASSSDRQNEKLFF
>TRBJ2-4|TRBV6-6
CASSNGDRNKNIQYF
>TRBJ2-1|TRBV15
CATSRDVRGSSYNEQFF
>TRBJ2-3|TRBV12-3/TRBV12-4
CASSFVAVLDTQYF
>TRBJ1-2|TRBV5-6
CASSLWGAAPSYSYTF
>TRBJ2-7|TRBV3-1
CASSNVAGEQYF
>TRBJ2-7|TRBV18
CAGSPSSGLSYEQYF
>TRBJ2-5|TRBV3-1
CASSPPGQEETQYF
>TRBJ2-3|TRBV5-4
CASSVIGQGAGTDTQYF
>TRBJ1-2|TRBV20-1
CSASDRTNYGYTF
>TRBJ1-5|TRBV5-1
CASSLSGTDYQPQHF
>TRBJ2-7|TRBV7-9
CASSRLEGRLRVYEQYF
>TRBJ1-2|TRBV28
CASSPPGDWYGGYGYTF
>TRBJ1-2|TRBV10-1
CASSENRVGGYTF
>TRBJ1-2|TRBV4-1
CASSPQTDYGYTF
>TRBJ1-2|TRBV5-5
CASSWGDRVSYGYTF
>TRBJ1-4|TRBV6-1
CASSEVLGGNREKLFF